This T cell receptor (beta chain) comes out of a study of cytomegalovirus exposure and HLA in healthy donors. Whole-study results and caveats: Highly shared sequence variants in one cluster were likely a sequencing artifact. Earlier analysis yielded a pattern in which most TCR beta V segments were productive about 90% or about 30% of the time. Among CMV-associated TCR beta chains, most appeared HLA-restricted in a later analysis.

The study ran its PCR with 60 Vbeta and 13 Jbeta primers. Repertoires were generated with immunoSEQ multiplex PCR, while TCRdb's copy carries only in-frame clones and drops some. Of 120,000 or so clones listed, roughly 78% were seen once; the top ten hold around 3.7%. Germline assignment: CDR1 SGHRS and CDR2 YFSETQ. With 1 base removed from V and 3 bases from J, the gap between germline ends came to 7 bases. This CDR3 is built from 13 residues. On this clone itself: What it binds is not known.

The source of this sequence is a young man in good health and CMV-seronegative. The material sequenced was PBMCs. The rearrangement uses TRBV5-1 and TRBJ1-1; D is unresolved. The CDR3 nucleotides are TGCGCCAGCAGCTTGTGGGCAGACACTGAAGCTTTCTTT. The encoded protein is CASSLWADTEAFF.